This TCR beta chain was observed in a study of blood T cells in healthy people across ages. Combining a sample-barcoded 5' primer with a J-beta primer mix, a second PCR ran for 7 to 11 cycles. Each cDNA molecule was tagged by a template-switch adaptor with 12 random nucleotides. TCRdb reanalysed the 5' RACE reads using MiXCR and keeps one entry per CDR3 protein. This sample has some 800,000 distinct CDR3 sequences, with approximately 48% found just once. Donor samples were obtained from healthy Caucasian individuals from Russia, aged about 6 to 100. The sequence was collected from a man in his fifties or sixties in good health. The sequenced sample was blood.

The CDR3: CASSLEGTPHNEQFF. Written as DNA, the CDR3 is TGTGCCAGCAGTTTAGAGGGTACCCCTCACAATGAGCAGTTCTTC. This chain links TRBV27 with TRBJ2-1; D possibly corresponds to TRBD2 (5 bases). V lost 2 bases and J 5 bases, leaving 13 bases between the germline ends. The V gene's germline CDR1 is MNHEY and CDR2 SMNVEV (reference sequence). CDR3 size: 15 residues.